This T cell receptor beta chain appears in the sequencing data of a study of T-cell reconstitution after alpha-beta-depleted transplantation in children. This CDR3 contains 14 residues. Germline CDR1 reads MNHEY; CDR2 reads SVGEGT. Trimming left V 6 bases short and J 5 bases short, with 13 bases between. A library of TCRbeta sequences, prepared with unique molecular identifiers, was generated. TCRdb re-derived calls from the PCR reads in MiXCR, one entry per CDR3 protein. The sample lists 490,000 or so distinct CDR3 sequences, approximately 13% occurring once. The source is a human donor who donated a stem cell graft to a child with combined immunodeficiency. The sequenced sample was PBMCs from the stem cell graft donor, obtained from the stem cell graft. V usage is TRBV6-2 or TRBV6-3 and J usage is TRBJ2-2; no firm D call. CDR3 sequence: CASRVLPTTGELFF. In DNA, the CDR3 is TGTGCCAGCAGGGTTCTCCCAACTACCGGGGAGCTGTTTTTT.